The 22 T cell receptor beta chains presented below share a single source sample, sequenced in a study of T cell responses to AZD1222 COVID-19 vaccine. Method: immunoSEQ multiplex PCR; TCRdb's copy keeps in-frame clones and lacks some. The sample includes 100,000 or so clones, roughly 90% of them seen just once. Specimen: peripheral blood, collected on day 0 of AZD1222 vaccination. These receptors were obtained from an adult in good health.

J is TRBJ1-1 and V is TRBV5-8; D not certain. Germline CDR1 SGHTS, CDR2 YDEGEE. The V and J ends lost 4 bases and 3 bases respectively, with 16 bases between them. The CDR3 consists of 15 residues. The CDR3 loop is CASSHDPSRDTEAFF. The CDR3 DNA sequence: TGTGCCAGCAGCCACGACCCTTCCCGGGACACTGAAGCTTTCTTT.

This clone appeared a single time. V gene TRBV5-4 combines with J gene TRBJ2-1, with D perhaps matching TRBD2 (6 bases). Germline lookup yields CDR1 SGHNT and CDR2 YYREEE (reference sequence). Between the trimmed V and J ends, which lost 0 bases and 9 bases, there was a span of 7 bases. This CDR3 is 12 amino acids long. The CDR3 DNA reads TGTGCCAGCAGCTTGGTGGAGGGTGAGCAGTTCTTC. It specifies CASSLVEGEQFF.

The chain employs TRBV24-1 and TRBJ1-5; TRBD1 matches 10 bases. This CDR3 has 13 amino acids. J gave up 5 bases and V 7 bases, and 1 base lay outside the gene matches. Germline V gives CDR1 KGHDR, CDR2 SFDVKD. CDR3: CATSGTGDQPQHF. The DNA for the CDR3 is TGTGCCACCAGCGGGACAGGGGATCAGCCCCAGCATTTT.

This chain joins TRBV30 and TRBJ2-7; 12 bases are a match to TRBD1. CDR1 GTSNPN and CDR2 SVGIG come from the germline V gene (reference sequence). Trimming at V came to 1 base and at J to 5 bases, leaving 3 bases not matched to a gene. The CDR3 length is 14 residues. The CDR3 DNA sequence: TGTGCCTGGAGTGGGGACAGGGGGCTCAACGAGCAGTACTTC. Translation gives CAWSGDRGLNEQYF.

The chain carries TRBV5-1 and TRBJ2-2; D gene uncertain. CDR1 SGHRS and CDR2 YFSETQ come from the germline V gene. V was shortened by 0 bases and J by 7 bases, with 4 bases between the two germline ends. The CDR3 runs to 12 residues. In nucleotides, the CDR3 is TGCGCCAGCAGCTTGGAAGGCGGGGAGCTGTTTTTT. Protein sequence: CASSLEGGELFF.

The chain combines TRBV7-2 with TRBJ2-1; 10 nucleotides line up with TRBD2. Germline trimming cut 5 bases from V and 8 bases from J; bases unmatched to any gene: 12. CDR1 is SGHTA and CDR2 is FQGNSA in the germline V gene. This CDR3 is built from 16 residues. This CDR3 is CASSLSSGGTKYEQFF. The CDR3 DNA follows: TGTGCCAGCAGCCTATCTAGCGGGGGCACCAAGTATGAGCAGTTCTTC.

This chain joins TRBV30 and TRBJ2-7, with D uncertain. The CDR3 is 14 amino acids. Germline V gives CDR1 GTSNPN, CDR2 SVGIG (reference sequence). V was trimmed by 2 bases and J by 2 bases, leaving 13 bases between them. CDR3 in DNA: TGTGCCTGGAGTTCCGCCAGTTCAGCCTACGAGCAGTACTTC. Protein sequence: CAWSSASSAYEQYF.

This clone was seen only once. V gene TRBV5-5 combines with J gene TRBJ2-1, with 9 bases that match TRBD2. CDR1 SGHKS and CDR2 YYEKEE come from the germline V gene (reference sequence). V was clipped by 0 bases and J by 4 bases; unmatched bases: 5. The CDR3 is 16 amino acids. The CDR3 is CASSLGGGGAYNEQFF. DNA for the CDR3: TGTGCCAGCAGCTTGGGGGGCGGGGGGGCTTACAATGAGCAGTTCTTC.

The V gene is TRBV2, the J gene TRBJ2-3; D is unclear. V was trimmed by 7 bases and J by 6 bases, leaving 11 bases between them. Germline V gives CDR1 SNHLY, CDR2 FYNNEI. This CDR3 spans 12 amino acids. The DNA for the CDR3 is TGTGCCAGCAAGCCAGACCAGGATACGCAGTATTTT. As protein: CASKPDQDTQYF.

The genes are TRBV6-1 and TRBJ1-1; unclear D gene. The CDR3 consists of 15 residues. Trimming took 0 bases from V and 1 from J, leaving 9 bases between them. Germline CDR1 MNHNS, CDR2 SASEGT. This CDR3 reads CASSEAARWNTEAFF. For the CDR3, the DNA is TGTGCCAGCAGTGAAGCGGCCCGTTGGAACACTGAAGCTTTCTTT.

The chain joins TRBV6-5 to TRBJ2-1; TRBD2 agrees at 7 bases. The CDR3 totals 15 residues. The junction had 14 bases not matched to a gene; V was cut back by 8 bases and J by 7 bases. CDR1 is MNHEY and CDR2 is SVGAGI in the germline V gene. CDR3 nucleotide sequence: TGTGCCAGCGGGCCCGGGGGGTACCACCAAAATGAGCAGTTCTTC. It yields the protein CASGPGGYHQNEQFF.

The J gene is TRBJ1-1, the V gene TRBV27, with 7 bases lining up with TRBD1. V lost 5 bases, J lost 1 base, and 4 bases stayed unmatched. Germline V lookup: CDR1 MNHEY, CDR2 SMNVEV (reference sequence). The CDR3 has 14 residues. The CDR3 loop is CASSEQGWNTEAFF. The DNA of the CDR3 is TGTGCCAGCAGTGAACAGGGGTGGAACACTGAAGCTTTCTTT.

The chain uses TRBV7-2 and TRBJ2-7, with a tentative D call TRBD2 (5 bases). The germline gives CDR1 SGHTA, CDR2 FQGNSA. This CDR3 spans 15 amino acids. V gave up 1 base and J gave up 0 bases, with 10 bases separating them. In DNA, the CDR3 is TGTGCCAGCAGCTTAGTAGGTGGAGGCTCCTACGAGCAGTACTTC. It encodes CASSLVGGGSYEQYF.

In this sample, this clone turned up once. The chain links TRBV7-9 to TRBJ2-2, with a tentative D call TRBD1 (5 bases). V dropped 5 bases and J dropped 2 bases, with 9 bases sitting between them. The CDR3 covers 14 residues. The germline V gene encodes CDR1 SEHNR and CDR2 FQNEAQ (reference sequence). The CDR3 DNA sequence: TGTGCCAGCAGCCCTCAGGGTAACACCGGGGAGCTGTTTTTT. This translates into CASSPQGNTGELFF. Combining the CDR3 with reference TRBV7-9 and TRBJ2-2 gives the whole variable domain DTGVSQNPRHKITKRGQNVTFRCDPISEHNRLYWYRQTLGQGPEFLTYFQNEAQLEKSRLLSDRFSAERPKGSFSTLEIQRTEQGDSAMYLCASSPQGNTGELFFGEGSRLTVL.

The chain is built from TRBV2 and TRBJ2-2, with a tentative D call TRBD2 (5 bases). In germline, CDR1 is SNHLY, CDR2 FYNNEI. The CDR3 runs 15 residues. V lost 3 bases to trimming and J lost 1 base, with 9 bases between them. CDR3 DNA: TGTGCCAGCAGTGAGCGGGCCTGGAACACCGGGGAGCTGTTTTTT. This translates into CASSERAWNTGELFF.

The genes are TRBV14 and TRBJ1-6; the D gene is possibly TRBD1 (5 bases). This CDR3 contains 17 residues. With 0 bases removed from V and 9 bases from J, the gap between germline ends came to 18 bases. From germline, CDR1 is SGHDN and CDR2 FVKESK. Here the CDR3 reads CASSQDAGAGSGSPLHF. In DNA, the CDR3 is TGTGCCAGCAGCCAAGATGCTGGGGCAGGGTCGGGTTCACCCCTCCACTTT.

The rearrangement joins TRBV7-2 to TRBJ2-7; 7 nucleotides line up with TRBD1. The ends lost 2 bases at V and 7 bases at J; junction bases unmatched: 11. CDR1 and CDR2 from the germline V gene are SGHTA and FQGNSA. The CDR3 runs 15 residues. This CDR3 reads CASSLYGTEREEQYF. CDR3 nucleotide sequence: TGTGCCAGCAGCTTATACGGGACAGAGAGGGAGGAGCAGTACTTC.

The V call is TRBV30, the J call TRBJ1-4; D is unresolved. The germline V gene has CDR1 GTSNPN and CDR2 SVGIG (reference sequence). Trimming took 2 bases from V and 2 from J, leaving 6 bases between them. There are 13 residues in the CDR3. CDR3 nucleotides: TGTGCCTGGAGTCGGGGTACTAATGAAAAACTGTTTTTT. Protein product: CAWSRGTNEKLFF.

The chain employs TRBV2 and TRBJ1-2; no firm D call. Trimming removed 6 bases at V and 2 bases at J, with 13 bases between. Germline V CDR1 and CDR2: SNHLY, FYNNEI. The CDR3 sequence is 14 residues long. The CDR3 DNA follows: TGTGCCAGCAGCCTTCAACCGGGGAACTATGGCTACACCTTC. Translating it yields CASSLQPGNYGYTF.

V usage is TRBV27 and J usage is TRBJ2-7; D is undetermined. CDR1 is MNHEY and CDR2 is SMNVEV in the germline V gene (reference sequence). The CDR3 is 11 residues long. Between the trimmed V and J ends, which lost 3 bases and 3 bases, there was a span of 3 bases. The chain's CDR3 is CASSFGYEQYF. As DNA, the CDR3 is TGTGCCAGCAGTTTCGGCTACGAGCAGTACTTC.

The rearrangement links TRBV25-1 to TRBJ1-2, with unresolved D. Trimming removed 9 bases from V and 4 bases from J, with 18 bases in between. The germline gives CDR1 MGHDK, CDR2 SYGVNS. There are 14 residues in the CDR3. The CDR3 region is CASNGGLTGYGYTF. The CDR3 DNA is TGTGCCAGTAATGGCGGACTCACGGGCTATGGCTACACCTTC.

The gene calls are TRBV3-1 (or the pseudogene TRBV3-2) and TRBJ2-2, with D uncertain. V lost 4 bases, J lost 2 bases, and 8 bases lay in between. Germline values: CDR1 LGHDT, CDR2 YNNKEL (reference sequence). CDR3 length equals 14 residues. CDR3 sequence: CASSPGYNTGELFF. The CDR3, as DNA: TGTGCCAGCAGCCCCGGGTACAACACCGGGGAGCTGTTTTTT.